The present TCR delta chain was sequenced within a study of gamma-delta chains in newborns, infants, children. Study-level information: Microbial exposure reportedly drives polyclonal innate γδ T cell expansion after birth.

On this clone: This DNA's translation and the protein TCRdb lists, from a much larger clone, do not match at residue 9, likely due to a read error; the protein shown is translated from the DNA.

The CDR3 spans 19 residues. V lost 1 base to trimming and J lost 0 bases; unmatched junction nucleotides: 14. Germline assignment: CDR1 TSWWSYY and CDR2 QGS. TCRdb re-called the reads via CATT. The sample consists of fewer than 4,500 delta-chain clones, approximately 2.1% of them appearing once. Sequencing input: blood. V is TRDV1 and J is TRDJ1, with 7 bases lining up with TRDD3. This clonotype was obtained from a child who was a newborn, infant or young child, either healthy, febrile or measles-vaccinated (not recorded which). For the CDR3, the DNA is TGTGCTCTTGGGGAACCCCGAACTTGCTTACTGGGGTACACCGATAAACTCATCTTT. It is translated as CALGEPRTCLLGYTDKLIF.